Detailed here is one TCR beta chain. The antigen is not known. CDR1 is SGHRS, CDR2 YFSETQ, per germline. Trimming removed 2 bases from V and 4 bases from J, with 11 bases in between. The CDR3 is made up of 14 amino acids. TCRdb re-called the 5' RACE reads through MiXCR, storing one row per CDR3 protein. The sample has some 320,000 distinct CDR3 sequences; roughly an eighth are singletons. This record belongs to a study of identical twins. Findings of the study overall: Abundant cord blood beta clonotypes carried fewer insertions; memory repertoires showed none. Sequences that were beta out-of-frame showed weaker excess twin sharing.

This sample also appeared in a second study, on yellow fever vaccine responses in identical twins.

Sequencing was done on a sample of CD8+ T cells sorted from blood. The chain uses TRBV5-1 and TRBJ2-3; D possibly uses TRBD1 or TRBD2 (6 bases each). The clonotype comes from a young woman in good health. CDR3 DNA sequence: TGCGCCAGCAGCTTAGGGGGGTTACCAGATACGCAGTATTTT. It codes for CASSLGGLPDTQYF.